This T cell receptor beta chain was observed in a study of T cells in Graves' hyperthyroidism and ophthalmopathy. Study results and caveats: Most thyroid clonotypes expanded above 0.001 were also detected in blood. Separation of ophthalmopathy from stable hyperthyroidism was achieved by a 13 V-J model. The model anticipated ophthalmopathy a median about 6.5 months pre-onset.

This clonotype was picked up many times. Its antigen is as yet unknown. Regions amplified from RNA transcripts were the TCR beta CDR3 regions. HTBI primers were used for first-round RT-PCR of the TCR CDR3. Each CDR3 protein is one row after TCRdb ran MiXCR on the multiplex PCR reads. The sample holds about 270,000 distinct CDR3 sequences, about 15% seen once. Predating any ophthalmopathy symptoms, the blood sample was taken at first hyperthyroidism diagnosis. The sequence was collected from a woman aged 45-60 years with Graves' hyperthyroidism that later progressed to Graves' ophthalmopathy. Specimen: blood.

The CDR3 nucleotides are TGTGCCAGCATTGAGGACAGGAACAATCAGCCCCAGCATTTT. It specifies CASIEDRNNQPQHF. The chain combines TRBV6-1 with TRBJ1-5; 7 bases line up with TRBD1. From germline, CDR1 is MNHNS and CDR2 SASEGT. The CDR3 runs 14 residues. V trimming: 7 bases; J trimming: 3 bases; junction bases outside the gene matches: 6.